Following are 28 T cell receptor beta chains from one sample sequenced in a study of identical twins. MiXCR, run by TCRdb on the 5' RACE reads, gives a single entry per CDR3 protein. Of under 300,000 distinct CDR3 sequences listed, about 14% are singletons. Sequencing was performed on memory (CD45RO+) T cells sorted from blood. The receptors here all came from a woman aged 18-29 years in good health.

The chain uses TRBV5-6 and TRBJ1-1; weak D call: TRBD1 (5 bases). Germline V gives CDR1 SGHDT, CDR2 YYEEEE. V lost 8 bases and J 0 bases, leaving 11 bases between the germline ends. The CDR3 consists of 13 residues. The CDR3 bases are TGTGCCAGTCGGACGGACATGAACACTGAAGCTTTCTTT. Translating it yields CASRTDMNTEAFF.

This clonotype was seen at least ten times. The chain has TRBV20-1 and TRBJ2-1; D may be TRBD1 (5 bases). Per germline, CDR1 DFQATT and CDR2 SNEGSKA (reference sequence). CDR3 length equals 15 residues. V was trimmed by 5 bases and J by 0 bases, leaving 14 bases between them. CDR3 region: CSAGNWGRSYNEQFF. CDR3 DNA sequence: TGCAGTGCTGGAAACTGGGGCCGCTCCTACAATGAGCAGTTCTTC.

In its sample, this clonotype was seen many times. V is TRBV12-3 or TRBV12-4 and J is TRBJ2-1; D remains unclear. The V end was cut by 7 bases, the J end by 6 bases, with 10 bases between. The CDR3 consists of 12 residues. The CDR3 DNA reads TGTGCCAGCACCCTCTGGGCCAATGAGCAGTTCTTC. Its protein product is CASTLWANEQFF.

The chain couples TRBV20-1 to TRBJ2-7; 8 bases line up with TRBD2. This CDR3 comprises 14 residues. Germline V gives CDR1 DFQATT, CDR2 SNEGSKA (reference sequence). V shed 6 bases and J 3 bases; nucleotides not matched to a gene: 10. CDR3 nucleotide sequence: TGCAGTGCACAACAGGGACTAGGAAACTACGAGCAGTACTTC. Translating gives CSAQQGLGNYEQYF.

This chain joins TRBV29-1 and TRBJ1-1, with TRBD1 as a possible D gene (5 bases). CDR1 and CDR2 from the germline V gene are SQVTM and ANQGSEA. CDR3 length equals 13 residues. V was pared by 7 bases and J by 0 bases, with 12 bases between. The CDR3 is CSAQQDMNTEAFF. Written as DNA, the CDR3 is TGCAGCGCCCAACAGGACATGAACACTGAAGCTTTCTTT. Full variable domain (rest looked up from reference TRBV29-1 and TRBJ1-1): SAVISQKPSRDICQRGTSLTIQCQVDSQVTMMFWYRQQPGQSLTLIATANQGSEATYESGFVIDKFPISRPNLTFSTLTVSNMSPEDSSIYLCSAQQDMNTEAFFGQGTRLTVV.

The chain links TRBV7-9 to TRBJ2-1; no clear D. This CDR3 has 17 amino acids. V was shortened by 5 bases and J by 0 bases, with 17 bases between the two germline ends. Germline V gene data show CDR1 as SEHNR and CDR2 as FQNEAQ (reference sequence). The CDR3, as DNA: TGTGCCAGCAGCCGCCCGGTCGACGGAAGCTCCTACAATGAGCAGTTCTTC. Protein sequence: CASSRPVDGSSYNEQFF.

This chain joins TRBV7-9 and TRBJ2-1; 9 bases agree with TRBD2. V shed 6 bases and J 8 bases; nucleotides not matched to a gene: 11. Germline CDR1 and CDR2: SEHNR and FQNEAQ (reference sequence). The CDR3 contains 15 residues. The CDR3 sequence is CASSAGRGGSDEQFF. The CDR3 nucleotides are TGTGCCAGCAGTGCCGGGCGGGGGGGCTCCGATGAGCAGTTCTTC.

The chain combines TRBV20-1 with TRBJ2-1; D gene ambiguous. Germline values: CDR1 DFQATT, CDR2 SNEGSKA (reference sequence). The CDR3 is 13 amino acids. Between the trimmed V and J ends, which lost 5 bases and 1 base, there was a span of 9 bases. The CDR3 is CSAQATSYNEQFF. CDR3 nucleotides: TGCAGTGCTCAAGCGACGTCCTACAATGAGCAGTTCTTC.

This chain uses TRBV5-1 with TRBJ1-2, with D possibly matching TRBD1 (5 bases). CDR3 length equals 13 residues. Germline V lookup: CDR1 SGHRS, CDR2 YFSETQ. V lost 0 bases and J 8 bases, leaving 11 bases between the germline ends. CDR3 sequence reads: CASSLVGVYGYTF. CDR3 nucleotide sequence: TGCGCCAGCAGCTTGGTAGGGGTGTACGGCTACACCTTC.

This clonotype came up a few times. The chain links TRBV6-5 to TRBJ1-2; 8 bases map to TRBD1. Trimming took 2 bases from V and 4 from J; bases not matched to a gene: 3. Germline V gene data show CDR1 as MNHEY and CDR2 as SVGAGI. This CDR3 spans 14 amino acids. CDR3 sequence (DNA): TGTGCCAGCAGTTACGGACAGGGCGGCTATGGCTACACCTTC. Translated: CASSYGQGGYGYTF.

This chain links TRBV10-3 with TRBJ2-7; 7 positions match TRBD1. J gave up 1 base and V 2 bases, and 2 bases lay outside the gene matches. Germline CDR1 ENHRY, CDR2 SYGVKD. CDR3 length: 14 amino acids. The CDR3 coding sequence is TGTGCCATCAGTGAGCTACAGGGGTCCTACGAGCAGTACTTC. Translating it yields CAISELQGSYEQYF.

The chain is built from TRBV7-2 and TRBJ2-3; D perhaps matches TRBD2 (5 bases). V was trimmed by 1 base and J by 1 base, leaving 9 bases between them. This CDR3 has 15 residues. Germline V CDR1 and CDR2: SGHTA, FQGNSA. CDR3 DNA: TGTGCCAGCAGCTTAGTTGGGAGCCGCACAGATACGCAGTATTTT. This codes for CASSLVGSRTDTQYF.

This clonotype was picked up many times. The CDR3 sequence is CASSYSSGSSYEQYF. DNA for the CDR3: TGCGCCAGCAGCTACTCCTCGGGAAGCTCCTACGAGCAGTACTTC. J is TRBJ2-7 and V is TRBV5-1; D possibly corresponds to TRBD2 (5 bases). The CDR3 sequence is 15 residues long. V lost 3 bases and J lost 0, with 13 bases in between. The germline V gene encodes CDR1 SGHRS and CDR2 YFSETQ.

The chain carries TRBV9 and TRBJ2-1; the D gene is possibly TRBD1 (5 bases). Trimming cost V 2 bases and J 9 bases, with 18 bases left between them. CDR3 size: 15 residues. Germline V gene data show CDR1 as SGDLS and CDR2 as YYNGEE. CDR3 sequence (DNA): TGTGCCAGCAGCGTTCTAAACCAGGGTAACGGTGAGCAGTTCTTC. Translating gives CASSVLNQGNGEQFF.

This clonotype appeared many times. V gene TRBV2 combines with J gene TRBJ2-3; 12 nucleotides agree with TRBD2. This CDR3 has 14 amino acids. Per germline, CDR1 SNHLY and CDR2 FYNNEI. Trimming cost V 4 bases and J 4 bases; bases outside gene matches: 0. CDR3 protein: CASSGLAGADTQYF. CDR3 nucleotide sequence: TGTGCCAGCAGTGGACTAGCGGGAGCAGATACGCAGTATTTT.

This clonotype came up many times. The chain carries TRBV7-2 and TRBJ2-1, with D possibly matching TRBD2 (6 bases). Germline-derived CDR1 and CDR2 are SGHTA and FQGNSA. V was shortened by 2 bases and J by 0 bases, with 8 bases between the two germline ends. The CDR3 is made up of 15 amino acids. CDR3 DNA: TGTGCCAGCAGCTTACTAGCGAACTCCTACAATGAGCAGTTCTTC. Translating it yields CASSLLANSYNEQFF. The full variable domain, in which reference TRBV7-2 and TRBJ2-1 provide the parts outside the CDR3, is GAGVSQSPSNKVTEKGKDVELRCDPISGHTALYWYRQSLGQGLEFLIYFQGNSAPDKSGLPSDRFSAERTGGSVSTLTIQRTQQEDSAVYLCASSLLANSYNEQFFGPGTRLTVL.

J is TRBJ1-5 and V is TRBV10-3, with 9 bases fitting TRBD1. The CDR3 spans 17 residues. Looked up from germline, CDR1 is ENHRY and CDR2 is SYGVKD. The J segment lost 0 bases and the V segment lost 4 bases, leaving 7 bases of the junction unmatched. This CDR3 is CAISGSWTGDSNQPQHF. The DNA of the CDR3 is TGTGCCATCAGTGGGTCCTGGACAGGGGATAGCAATCAGCCCCAGCATTTT.

This CDR3 is CATRSVRSLNNEQFF. CDR3 nucleotides: TGTGCCACCCGCTCCGTACGGTCTCTTAACAATGAGCAGTTCTTC. The rearrangement links TRBV15 to TRBJ2-1, with D uncertain. The CDR3 loop spans 15 amino acids. Trimming stripped 8 bases from V and 5 bases from J, with 19 bases between. CDR1 is LNHNV and CDR2 is YYDKDF in the germline V gene (reference sequence). Supplemented by reference TRBV15 and TRBJ2-1, the full variable domain reads DAMVIQNPRYQVTQFGKPVTLSCSQTLNHNVMYWYQQKSSQAPKLLFHYYDKDFNNEADTPDNFQSRRPNTSFCFLDIRSPGLGDTAMYLCATRSVRSLNNEQFFGPGTRLTVL.

This clonotype was detected ten times or more. This chain connects TRBV12-3 or TRBV12-4 to TRBJ2-7; 11 bases are a match to TRBD2. The ends lost 4 bases at V and 4 bases at J; junction bases unmatched: 18. CDR3 length: 19 residues. As DNA, the CDR3 is TGTGCCAGCAGTTCCCGCTCTAGCGGGGGGTTCCTCCCAACGTACGAGCAGTACTTC. Protein sequence: CASSSRSSGGFLPTYEQYF.

This clonotype occurred a few times. V usage is TRBV7-9 and J usage is TRBJ1-2; maybe TRBD1 (5 bases). V dropped 3 bases and J dropped 5 bases, with 7 bases sitting between them. The CDR3 runs to 12 residues. Looked up from germline, CDR1 is SEHNR and CDR2 is FQNEAQ (reference sequence). The CDR3 spells CASSFGGYGYTF. The CDR3 coding sequence is TGTGCCAGCAGCTTTGGGGGGTATGGCTACACCTTC. Supplemented by reference TRBV7-9 and TRBJ1-2, the full variable domain reads DTGVSQNPRHKITKRGQNVTFRCDPISEHNRLYWYRQTLGQGPEFLTYFQNEAQLEKSRLLSDRFSAERPKGSFSTLEIQRTEQGDSAMYLCASSFGGYGYTFGSGTRLTVV.

V is TRBV20-1 and J is TRBJ2-5; 10 bases align to TRBD2. J lost 5 bases, V lost 2 bases, and 5 bases had no gene match. The germline gives CDR1 DFQATT, CDR2 SNEGSKA (reference sequence). The CDR3 totals 14 residues. CDR3 loop: CSARRLAGVETQYF. Written as DNA, the CDR3 is TGCAGTGCTAGACGTCTAGCGGGAGTGGAGACCCAGTACTTC.

The V gene is TRBV6-2 or TRBV6-3, the J gene TRBJ2-5; 9 bases align to TRBD2. Germline V lookup: CDR1 MNHEY, CDR2 SVGEGT. This CDR3 is built from 16 residues. V shed 5 bases and J 4 bases; nucleotides not matched to a gene: 11. CDR3 DNA sequence: TGTGCCAGCAGTCGAGGTATAGCGGGAGCGGGAGAGACCCAGTACTTC. Protein product: CASSRGIAGAGETQYF.

In this sample, this clonotype turned up a few times. This chain links TRBV2 with TRBJ2-4; no definite D call. Trimming shortened V by 4 bases and J by 0 bases, and 10 bases separated the two germline ends. Germline CDR1 is SNHLY and CDR2 is FYNNEI. CDR3 length equals 15 residues. CDR3 residues: CASSASILAKNIQYF. The CDR3 DNA follows: TGTGCCAGCAGTGCCAGTATCTTAGCCAAAAACATTCAGTACTTC.

This clonotype showed up just a few times. The V call is TRBV7-8, the J call TRBJ2-7, with 9 bases fitting TRBD2. Germline values: CDR1 SGHVS, CDR2 FQNEAQ. This CDR3 has 15 residues. V lost 4 bases to trimming and J lost 5 bases; unmatched junction nucleotides: 9. Here the CDR3 reads CASSSGRIAGDEQYF. In DNA, the CDR3 is TGTGCCAGCAGCTCGGGCAGGATAGCGGGAGACGAGCAGTACTTC. Full variable domain (missing parts from reference TRBV7-8 and TRBJ2-7): GAGVSQSPRYKVAKRGQDVALRCDPISGHVSLFWYQQALGQGPEFLTYFQNEAQLDKSGLPSDRFFAERPEGSVSTLKIQRTQQEDSAVYLCASSSGRIAGDEQYFGPGTRLTVT.

The chain uses TRBV19 and TRBJ2-3; D ambiguous. This CDR3 comprises 11 residues. Germline V CDR1 and CDR2: LNHDA, SQIVND (reference sequence). V was shortened by 3 bases and J by 6 bases, with 4 bases between the two germline ends. Here the CDR3 DNA reads TGTGCCAGTAGTATGGGGGATACGCAGTATTTT. The encoded protein is CASSMGDTQYF.

This clonotype was seen ten or more times. The genes are TRBV6-2 or TRBV6-3 and TRBJ2-1; 7 positions match TRBD2. The CDR3 consists of 15 residues. Germline CDR1 reads MNHEY; CDR2 reads SVGEGT. With 5 bases clipped from V and 7 bases from J, the junction kept 11 bases outside the gene matches. In DNA, the CDR3 is TGTGCCAGCAGTAACGCAAGGGAGGGCGGGAATGAGCAGTTCTTC. As protein: CASSNAREGGNEQFF.

This clonotype was detected a few times. This chain links TRBV12-3 or TRBV12-4 with TRBJ2-3; 7 nucleotides match TRBD1. The trim removed 4 bases at V and 8 bases at J, leaving 12 bases unmatched. This CDR3 has 15 amino acids. The CDR3, as DNA: TGTGCCAGCAGTTGGGGACAGCTTATAATTGGTACGCAGTATTTT. Its protein product is CASSWGQLIIGTQYF.

The CDR3 region has the DNA TGTGCCAGCAGGTCGACTAGCGGGAGATCGAGGAACAATGAGCAGTTCTTC. Translation: CASRSTSGRSRNNEQFF. This rearrangement joins TRBV12-3 or TRBV12-4 to TRBJ2-1, with 12 bases fitting TRBD2. The CDR3 runs to 17 residues. The V gene end was trimmed by 6 bases and the J gene end by 5 bases; junction bases not matched to a gene: 11.